A selection of T cell receptor beta chains follows, all from one sample in a study of blood T cell repertoires in COVID-19. Sequenced by immunoSEQ multiplex PCR; TCRdb stores in-frame clones only, minus some. This repertoire shows tens of thousands of clones, roughly 91% found once; its top ten account for around 0.47%. Source material: peripheral blood. Every receptor here comes from a man in his fifties or sixties with COVID-19, enrolled during active disease. CDR3s include the opening cysteine and the closing phenylalanine or tryptophan. A D gene is named only where the DNA matches it firmly. Some rows have no size entry. The others give once, few or many, or a class for an expanded clone.

NA	TRBD2	TRBJ2-2	TRBV7-7	TGTGCCAGCAGCTCGGGACTAGCGGGTTACACCGGGGAGCTGTTTTTT	CASSSGLAGYTGELFF
once	TRBD1	TRBJ2-1	TRBV7-2	TGTGCCAGCAGCCAGAGGGACAGGGTGGGGTACCCTGAGCAGTTCTTC	CASSQRDRVGYPEQFF
NA	NA	TRBJ1-2	TRBV18	TGTGCCAGCTCACCTTCAGGTCTTGGAGGCTACACCTTC	CASSPSGLGGYTF
once	NA	TRBJ2-3	TRBV19	TGTGCCAGTAGTATAGGAGGTGGTTTCGCAGATACGCAGTATTTT	CASSIGGGFADTQYF
NA	TRBD1	TRBJ2-6	TRBV19	TGTGCCAGTAGTCCCGGACAGGGAACCTTTGTCGGGGCCAACGTCCTGACTTTC	CASSPGQGTFVGANVLTF
NA	TRBD1	TRBJ2-7	TRBV3-1/TRBV3-2	TGTGCCAGCAGCCAGGACAGGGGCGAGCAGTACTTC	CASSQDRGEQYF
NA	TRBD1	TRBJ2-1	TRBV11-3	TGTGCCAGCAGCTTACTGGGACAGGGTAGCGGCCCTAACAATGAGCAGTTCTTC	CASSLLGQGSGPNNEQFF
NA	NA	TRBJ2-6	TRBV7-2	TGTGCCAGCAGCCGTGGGGGCCCTGGGGCCAACGTCCTGACTTTC	CASSRGGPGANVLTF
few	NA	TRBJ2-2	TRBV4-2	TGTGCCAGCAGCCAGATTAGCGTTACCGGGGAGCTGTTTTTT	CASSQISVTGELFF
NA	TRBD1	TRBJ1-4	TRBV7-9	TGTGCCAGCAGCACCCACGGACAGGGGGAAAAACTGTTTTTT	CASSTHGQGEKLFF
NA	NA	TRBJ1-5	TRBV6-6	TGTGCCAGCAGTTACGGCCAGATCCAGCATTTT	CASSYGQIQHF
NA	TRBD2	TRBJ2-1	TRBV9	TGTGCCAGCAGCCCGGCCGGTCAGGGACTAGCGGCTTACAATGAGCAGTTCTTC	CASSPAGQGLAAYNEQFF
NA	TRBD2	TRBJ2-5	TRBV5-1	TGCGCCAGCAGCCTGGGGACTAGCGGACAAGAGACCCAGTACTTC	CASSLGTSGQETQYF
NA	NA	TRBJ2-1	TRBV19	TGTGCCAGTAGTACCTCCTGGGGAGATGAGCAGTTCTTC	CASSTSWGDEQFF
NA	TRBD1	TRBJ1-1	TRBV6-5	TGTGCCAGCAGTTACTCCCATGACAGGGCCAGCACTGAAGCTTTCTTT	CASSYSHDRASTEAFF
NA	TRBD2	TRBJ2-7	TRBV4-1	TGCGCCAGCAGCCAGACTAGCGGGACCTACGAGCAGTACTTC	CASSQTSGTYEQYF
NA	TRBD2	TRBJ2-7	TRBV3-1/TRBV3-2	TGTGCCAGCAGCCAAGGGGCTAGCGGGAGATACGAGCAGTACTTC	CASSQGASGRYEQYF
NA	TRBD2	TRBJ2-7	TRBV19	TGTGCCAGTAGTCCGGGGACTAGCGGGAGGCCCCCCGAGCAGTACTTC	CASSPGTSGRPPEQYF
NA	NA	TRBJ1-1	TRBV5-5	TGTGCCAGCAGCTGGGACTCAGGGCTCACTGAAGCTTTCTTT	CASSWDSGLTEAFF
NA	NA	TRBJ1-2	TRBV2	TGTGCCACCGAGAGTCACCAAGGGGGTGCCCTCGCTGACTATGGCTACACCTTC	CATESHQGGALADYGYTF
NA	NA	TRBJ1-2	TRBV10-3	TGTGCCATCAGTGAGTTAGACAGCGCGTTCGGCTACACCTTC	CAISELDSAFGYTF
NA	NA	TRBJ1-5	TRBV4-1	TGCGCCAGCAGCCAAGACGACAGGCATAATCAGCCCCAGCATTTT	CASSQDDRHNQPQHF
NA	TRBD1	TRBJ2-1	TRBV11-2	TGTGCCAGCAGCATCGACAGGGGGCAAAGGAATGAGCAGTTCTTC	CASSIDRGQRNEQFF
NA	NA	TRBJ1-6	TRBV10-3	TGTGCCATCAGTGAGTCGGGGGACTTCTCTAGGGGTTCACCCCTCCACTTT	CAISESGDFSRGSPLHF
NA	NA	TRBJ2-7	TRBV24-1	TGTGCCACCAGTGAATTCGGACAGAGCGAGCAGTACTTC	CATSEFGQSEQYF
NA	TRBD2	TRBJ2-5	TRBV7-9	TGTGCCAGCAGCCGTCCCCAGGGAGGGGAGACCCAGTACTTC	CASSRPQGGETQYF
NA	NA	TRBJ2-3	TRBV7-2	TGTGCCAGCAGCTCCCCGGTGCCAGATACGCAGTATTTT	CASSSPVPDTQYF
NA	TRBD2	TRBJ2-7	TRBV5-6	TGTGCCAGCAGTGATCCCCTAGCGGGGTTCTACGAGCAGTACTTC	CASSDPLAGFYEQYF
NA	NA	TRBJ1-4	TRBV12-3/TRBV12-4	TGTGCCAGCAGCTCAACAGGGGAAAAACTGTTTTTT	CASSSTGEKLFF
NA	NA	TRBJ1-6	TRBV4-1	TGCGCCAGCAGCCAAGGAGATAATCGGGGTCGGCCCCTCCACTTT	CASSQGDNRGRPLHF
NA	NA	TRBJ1-2	TRBV19	TGTGCCAGTAATCCGAGGAGGGGAGACTATGGCTACACCTTC	CASNPRRGDYGYTF
NA	NA	TRBJ1-2	TRBV7-2	TGTGCCAGCAGCACTTCGACGGGGGGATCTAATGGCTACACCTTC	CASSTSTGGSNGYTF
once	TRBD1	TRBJ2-1	TRBV5-4	TGTGCCAGCAGACAGGGGGGCGCCTACAATGAGCAGTTCTTC	CASRQGGAYNEQFF
few	NA	TRBJ2-4	TRBV19	TGTGCCAGTAGCAATCAGGGAACCAAAAACATTCAGTACTTC	CASSNQGTKNIQYF
NA	TRBD2	TRBJ2-1	TRBV6-2/TRBV6-3	TGTGCCAGCAGTTACTCGACAAGCGGGGACTCCTACAATGAGCAGTTCTTC	CASSYSTSGDSYNEQFF
NA	TRBD2	TRBJ2-1	TRBV4-2	TGTGCCAGCAGCCAAGACGCAGCGGGAGAAGTGGCGGAGCAGTTCTTC	CASSQDAAGEVAEQFF
NA	TRBD2	TRBJ2-3	TRBV10-2	TGCGCCAGCAGTGATAGTAGGACTAGCGGGAGGAATACGCAGTATTTT	CASSDSRTSGRNTQYF
NA	TRBD2	TRBJ2-7	TRBV6-5	TGTGCCAGCAGGAGACCGGGACTAAATTCCTACGAGCAGTACTTC	CASRRPGLNSYEQYF
NA	NA	TRBJ2-2	TRBV7-9	TGTGCCAGCAGCTTACAAACCGGGGAGCTGTTTTTT	CASSLQTGELFF
NA	TRBD1	TRBJ1-1	TRBV7-9	TGTGCCAGCAGCCATAGACAGGGGTATCCCACTGAAGCTTTCTTT	CASSHRQGYPTEAFF